Sequencing of this T cell receptor beta chain was carried out in a study of cytomegalovirus exposure and HLA in healthy donors. In regard to this clone: Its antigen is unknown.

Primers: 60 Vbeta forward and 13 Jbeta reverse. Original data processing: The authors later counted 70 million to 85 million unique TCR beta chains, some 11 million of them shared. The method was immunoSEQ multiplex PCR; TCRdb's version includes in-frame clones alone and lacks a portion of them. That table supplies the V and J calls and clone size; D and trimming were determined from the DNA. This repertoire shows 150,000 to 200,000 clones, around three quarters found once; its top ten account for under 2%. Study-level points and caveats: Later analysis demonstrated an association between a missense DCLRE1C variant and TCR beta V- and J-gene trimming.

Material for sequencing was PBMCs. The clonotype originates from a man in his thirties or forties in good health and CMV-seronegative.

In nucleotides, the CDR3 is TGTGCCAGCAGCTTAAACGACGGAGACACTGAAGCTTTCTTT. Translation: CASSLNDGDTEAFF. The chain carries TRBV7-9 and TRBJ1-1; no clear D gene. This CDR3 contains 14 residues. Germline lookup yields CDR1 SEHNR and CDR2 FQNEAQ (reference sequence). The V gene lost 2 bases and the J gene lost 3 bases, with 10 bases spanning the gap.